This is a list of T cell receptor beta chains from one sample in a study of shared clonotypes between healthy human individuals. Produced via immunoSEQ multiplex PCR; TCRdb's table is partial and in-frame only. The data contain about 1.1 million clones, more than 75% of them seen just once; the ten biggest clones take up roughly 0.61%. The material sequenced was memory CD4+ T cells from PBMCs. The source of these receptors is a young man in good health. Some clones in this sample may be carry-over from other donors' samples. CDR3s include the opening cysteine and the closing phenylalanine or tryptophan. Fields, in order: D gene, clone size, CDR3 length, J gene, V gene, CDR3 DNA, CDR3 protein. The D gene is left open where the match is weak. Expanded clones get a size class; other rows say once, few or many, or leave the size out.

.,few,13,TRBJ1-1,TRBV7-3,TGTGCCAGCAGCTTGAGGGGTTTTAGTGAAGCTTTCTTT,CASSLRGFSEAFF
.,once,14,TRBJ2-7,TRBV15,TGTGCCACCAGCAGGGGGACTCCGGGGAGCGAGCAGTACTTC,CATSRGTPGSEQYF
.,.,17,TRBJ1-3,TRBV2,TGTGCCAGCAGTCCCAACCCCGGGGCAGATTCGGGAAACACCATATATTTT,CASSPNPGADSGNTIYF
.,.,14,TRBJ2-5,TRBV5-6,TGTGCCAGCAGCTTGACGGGAAGCCAAGAGACCCAGTACTTC,CASSLTGSQETQYF
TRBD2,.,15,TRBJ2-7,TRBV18,TGTGCCAGCTCACCAGGGGCGGGAGGTGTCGACGAGCAGTACTTC,CASSPGAGGVDEQYF
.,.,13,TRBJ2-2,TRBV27,TGTGCCAGCCGGGAAAAGGACACCGGGGAGCTGTTTTTT,CASREKDTGELFF
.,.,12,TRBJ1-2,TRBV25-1,TGTGCCAGCAATGGGCCTTACTATGGCTACACCTTC,CASNGPYYGYTF
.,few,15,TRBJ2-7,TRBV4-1,TGCGCCAGCAGCCAAGAAGGGCGGGGACCCTACGAGCAGTACTTC,CASSQEGRGPYEQYF
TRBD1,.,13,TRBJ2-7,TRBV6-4,TGTGCCAGCGGACAGGACTTTTCCTACGAGCAGTACTTC,CASGQDFSYEQYF
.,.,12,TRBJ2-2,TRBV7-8,TGTGCCAGCAGCTGGGGTGGCGGGGAGCTGTTTTTT,CASSWGGGELFF
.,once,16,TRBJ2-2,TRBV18,TGTGCCAGCTCACCGAGGGGGGGCGCATCAATCGGGGAGCTGTTTTTT,CASSPRGGASIGELFF
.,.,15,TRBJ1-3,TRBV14,TGTGCCAGCAGCCAAACAATAGGGGCCGGAAACACCATATATTTT,CASSQTIGAGNTIYF
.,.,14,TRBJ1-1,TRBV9,TGTGCCAGCAGCGTAGAGGGAGTGAACACTGAAGCTTTCTTT,CASSVEGVNTEAFF
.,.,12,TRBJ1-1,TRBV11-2,TGTGCCAGCAACACAGGGCAGGGTATAGCTTTCTTT,CASNTGQGIAFF
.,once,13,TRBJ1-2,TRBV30,TGTGCCTGGAGTGTACCCGGTAACTATGGCTACACCTTC,CAWSVPGNYGYTF
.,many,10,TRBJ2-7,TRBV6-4,TGTGCCGGACGGAGCTACGAGCAGTACTTC,CAGRSYEQYF
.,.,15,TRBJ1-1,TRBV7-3,TGTGCCAGCAGCCGTGACGGGGGCGCGAACACTGAAGCTTTCTTT,CASSRDGGANTEAFF
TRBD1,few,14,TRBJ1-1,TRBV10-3,TGTGCCATCAGTGGACGACAGGGGAACACTGAAGCTTTCTTT,CAISGRQGNTEAFF
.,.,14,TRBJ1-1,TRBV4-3,TGCGCCAGCAGCCAAGATAGGCCGAACACTGAAGCTTTCTTT,CASSQDRPNTEAFF
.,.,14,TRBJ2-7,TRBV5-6,TGTGCCAGCAGCTTGGTTGGAGGGGGCTACGAGCAGTACTTC,CASSLVGGGYEQYF
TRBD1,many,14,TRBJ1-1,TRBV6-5,TGTGCCAGCAACGCGGGACAGGTGAACACTGAAGCTTTCTTT,CASNAGQVNTEAFF
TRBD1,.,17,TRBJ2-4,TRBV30,TGTGCCTGGAGTGTAGGACAGGGGCGCGGGTCCAAAAACATTCAGTACTTC,CAWSVGQGRGSKNIQYF
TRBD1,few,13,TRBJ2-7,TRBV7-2,TGTGCCAGCAGCCGGGACAGCACCTACGAGCAGTACTTC,CASSRDSTYEQYF
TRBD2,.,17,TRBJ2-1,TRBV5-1,TGCGCCAGCAGCTTGGGAGGACTAGCGGCCTCCTACAATGAGCAGTTCTTC,CASSLGGLAASYNEQFF
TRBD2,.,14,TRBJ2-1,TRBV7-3,TGTGCCAGCAGTTCCTCACAGAGCGGGGGGCGCCTGTTCTTC,CASSSSQSGGRLFF
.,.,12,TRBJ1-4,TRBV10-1,TGCGCCAGCAGACCCGGACCGGGAAAACTGTTTTTT,CASRPGPGKLFF
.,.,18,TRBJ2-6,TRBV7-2,TGTGCCAGCCGGCGGGGTCAGGGTTTAGGGTCTGGGGCCAACGTCCCGACTTTC,CASRRGQGLGSGANVPTF
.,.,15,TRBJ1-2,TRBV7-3,TGTGCCAGCAGCTTAATAGGGCTAACGCTGGGTGGCTACACCTTC,CASSLIGLTLGGYTF
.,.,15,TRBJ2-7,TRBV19,TGTGCCAGTAGTGGTAGCGGCCCACCGGCCTACGAGCAGTACTTC,CASSGSGPPAYEQYF
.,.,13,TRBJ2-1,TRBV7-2,TGTGCCAGCAGCTTGTCCAGGGAGAATCAGCAGTTCTTC,CASSLSRENQQFF
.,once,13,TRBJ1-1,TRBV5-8,TGTGCCAGCATCAAGAATCAGGGCACTGAAGCTTTCTTT,CASIKNQGTEAFF
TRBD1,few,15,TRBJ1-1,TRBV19,TGTGCCAGTAGGAGGATGGGACAGTCGAACACTGAAGCTTTCTTT,CASRRMGQSNTEAFF
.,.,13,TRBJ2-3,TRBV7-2,TGTGCCAGCAGCCCCGCGGTCCCAGATACGCAGTATTTT,CASSPAVPDTQYF
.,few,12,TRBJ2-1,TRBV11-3,TGTGCCAGCAGCTCGACAGCGGTTGGGGTGATCTTC,CASSSTAVGVIF
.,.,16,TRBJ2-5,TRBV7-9,TGTGCCAGCAGCTTTGACTGGGTGGGCTCGCAAGAGACCCAGTACTTC,CASSFDWVGSQETQYF
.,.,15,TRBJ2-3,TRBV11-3,TGTGCCAGCAGCTTGGGGGCCGTCGAGACAGATACGCAGTATTTT,CASSLGAVETDTQYF
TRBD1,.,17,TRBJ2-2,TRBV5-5,TGTGCCAGCAGCTCTATCCCGGGACAGGGTGGGACCGGGGAGCTGTTTTTT,CASSSIPGQGGTGELFF
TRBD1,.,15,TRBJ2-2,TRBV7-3,TGTGCCAGCAGCCCGGACAGGGGGCCATCCGGGGAGCTGTTTTTT,CASSPDRGPSGELFF
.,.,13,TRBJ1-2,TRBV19,TGTGCCAGTAGTATTTGGCCGGTTTATGGCTACACCTTC,CASSIWPVYGYTF
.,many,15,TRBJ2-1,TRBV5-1,TGCGCCAGCAGCTTGGGACCAGGTTCCTACAATGAGCAGTTCTTC,CASSLGPGSYNEQFF
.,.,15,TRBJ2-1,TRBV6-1,TGTGCCAGCAGTGAATATGGCGAACGCCGCAATGAGCAGTTCTTC,CASSEYGERRNEQFF
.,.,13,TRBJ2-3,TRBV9,TGTGCCACCCACCGCCTTAGCACAGATACGCAGTATTTT,CATHRLSTDTQYF
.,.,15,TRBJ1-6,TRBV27,TGTGCCAGCAGTTTATTTGGGGTTTTAGGATCACCCCTCCACTTT,CASSLFGVLGSPLHF
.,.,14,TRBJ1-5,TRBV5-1,TGCGCCAGCAGCTTGGGTGCAGGGAATCAGCCCCAGCATTTT,CASSLGAGNQPQHF
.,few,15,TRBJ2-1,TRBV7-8,TGTGCCAGCAGCTTAGCGGAAGGCTCCTACAATGAGCAGTTCTTC,CASSLAEGSYNEQFF